This T cell receptor (beta chain) came from a study of blood T cell repertoires in COVID-19. Study-wide context: Material from acute and convalescent COVID-19 was sourced from the United States, Italy and Spain. T cells, B-cell-depleted T cells, or PBMCs provided the cDNA or gDNA that served as material.

This clone appeared a few times. Assay: immunoSEQ multiplex PCR; the TCRdb copy retains only in-frame clones and omits some. The sample yields more than 150,000 clones, about nine tenths seen once. The specimen was peripheral blood. The sequence came from a man aged 65 to 85 with active or convalescent COVID-19.

CDR3 bases: TGTGCCACCAGCAGAGGGCGCGGGAATACAGATACGCAGTATTTT. This translates into CATSRGRGNTDTQYF. The chain employs TRBV15 and TRBJ2-3; TRBD2 is a possible D gene (6 bases). Between the trimmed V and J ends, which lost 1 base and 3 bases, there was a span of 11 bases. The CDR3 has 15 amino acids. Germline values: CDR1 LNHNV, CDR2 YYDKDF (reference sequence).